This T cell receptor (beta chain) is drawn from a study of blood T cell repertoires in COVID-19. Whole-study context: Sources were T cells, B-cell-depleted T cells, or PBMCs; the material itself was cDNA or gDNA.

Enrollment of patients from Seattle took place during active infection, with longitudinal follow-up. J lost 3 bases, V lost 5 bases, and 12 bases had no gene match. The V gene's germline CDR1 is LNHDA and CDR2 SQIVND (reference sequence). This CDR3 region has 16 residues. Generated by immunoSEQ multiplex PCR, the TCRdb table keeps only in-frame clones and is missing some. The sample includes some 70,000 clones, 90% of them seen just once. This rearrangement joins TRBV19 to TRBJ1-2; 7 bases match TRBD1. This TCR was recovered from a man aged 50 to 59 with COVID-19, enrolled during active disease. Source material: peripheral blood. The CDR3 is CASSAGGLERYYGYTF. The CDR3 DNA sequence: TGTGCCAGTAGTGCAGGGGGATTGGAGCGGTACTATGGCTACACCTTC. Using reference TRBV19 and TRBJ1-2 for the parts outside the CDR3, the full variable domain is DGGITQSPKYLFRKEGQNVTLSCEQNLNHDAMYWYRQDPGQGLRLIYYSQIVNDFQKGDIAEGYSVSREKKESFPLTVTSAQKNPTAFYLCASSAGGLERYYGYTFGSGTRLTVV.